This T cell receptor beta chain was retrieved from a study of response to subunit inactivated influenza vaccine. The sample holds many counts of this clonotype. TCRdb called the RT-PCR reads again in MiXCR, with one record for every CDR3 protein. The sample comprises more than 550,000 distinct CDR3 sequences, about 10% of which are singletons, and roughly a tenth rests with the top ten. Germline loops: CDR1 ENHRY, CDR2 SYGVKD. CDR3 length: 15 residues. The V and J ends lost 7 bases and 1 base respectively, with 14 bases between them. The TCR comes from a man aged 50 or older who received an inactivated influenza vaccine. The source material was PBMCs from blood, sampled on the day of vaccination. The V and J genes are TRBV10-3 and TRBJ2-1; TRBD2 might be the D (6 bases). This CDR3 is CAITPNGGSYNEQFF. DNA for the CDR3: TGTGCCATCACCCCCAATGGGGGGTCCTACAATGAGCAGTTCTTC.